This TCR beta chain was sequenced during a study of cytomegalovirus exposure and HLA in healthy donors. Assay: immunoSEQ multiplex PCR; the TCRdb copy retains only in-frame clones and omits some. This sample yields under 200,000 clones, of which nearly 90% are seen a single time; about a tenth belongs to the top ten. For this clone: As yet, its antigen is unknown.

Study-wide findings and caveats: Altogether, some 160 TCR beta chains were recorded as cytomegalovirus-associated.

The CDR3 covers 10 residues. V was shortened by 8 bases and J by 6 bases, with 7 bases between the two germline ends. CDR1 is MNHNY, CDR2 SVGAGI, per germline (reference sequence). Sequencing was carried out using PBMCs. The chain uses TRBV6-6 and TRBJ1-2, with D unresolved. The source is a woman aged 18-29 years in good health and CMV-seropositive. The CDR3 loop reads CASREDGYTF. Written as DNA, the CDR3 is TGTGCCAGCCGAGAGGATGGCTACACCTTC.